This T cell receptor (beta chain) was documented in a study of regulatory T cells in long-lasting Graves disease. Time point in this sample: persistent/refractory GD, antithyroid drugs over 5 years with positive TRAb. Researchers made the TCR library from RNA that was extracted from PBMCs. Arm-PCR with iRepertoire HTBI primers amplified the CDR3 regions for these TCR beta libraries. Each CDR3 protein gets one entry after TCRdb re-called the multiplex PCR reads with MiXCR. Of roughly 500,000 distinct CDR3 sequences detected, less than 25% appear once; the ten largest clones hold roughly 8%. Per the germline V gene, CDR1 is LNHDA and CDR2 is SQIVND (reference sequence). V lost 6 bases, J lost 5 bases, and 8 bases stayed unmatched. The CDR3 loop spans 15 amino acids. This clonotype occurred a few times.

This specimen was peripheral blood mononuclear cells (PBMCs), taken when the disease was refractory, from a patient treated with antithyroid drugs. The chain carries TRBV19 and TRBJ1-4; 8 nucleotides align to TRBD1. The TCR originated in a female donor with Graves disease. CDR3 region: CASRPPGQGNEKLFF. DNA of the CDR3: TGTGCCAGTAGACCACCAGGACAGGGAAATGAAAAACTGTTTTTT.